The TCR beta chain under discussion was sequenced for a study of blood T cell repertoires in COVID-19. Study-wide context: T cells, B-cell-depleted T cells, or PBMCs provided the cDNA or gDNA that served as material.

Using immunoSEQ multiplex PCR, the repertoire was profiled, and TCRdb retains in-frame clones only, with some absent. Of fewer than 70,000 clones listed, over 60% are singletons. Seattle patients were enrolled while actively infected and followed longitudinally. CDR3 length equals 15 residues. Trimming removed 7 bases at V and 4 bases at J, with 16 bases between. Per germline, CDR1 LNHDA and CDR2 SQIVND (reference sequence). J is TRBJ2-2 and V is TRBV19; D might be TRBD2 (6 bases). Sequencing was done on a sample of peripheral blood. This receptor was identified in a man aged 30 to 45 with COVID-19, enrolled during active disease. The DNA of the CDR3 is TGTGCCAGTAAGGCGCGGGGTAGCTTCACCGGGGAGCTGTTTTTT. Residues: CASKARGSFTGELFF.